These 17 T cell receptor beta chains share one sample of origin, sequenced in a study of T cells after posttransplantation cyclophosphamide. Data came from immunoSEQ multiplex PCR; TCRdb stores just in-frame clones and leaves some out. Here the sample spans about 16,000 clones, about 90% being singletons. Treatment was busulfan-fludarabine conditioning, a marrow graft, and cyclophosphamide on days +3 and +4. The specimen was CD4+ T cells sorted from blood, collected after allogeneic stem cell transplant with posttransplant cyclophosphamide. The origin of the receptors is a male patient between 60 and 69 years old who received an allogeneic stem cell transplant from a related donor and was CMV-positive. The T cells may come from the graft donor.

This clone occurred once. V and J are TRBV18 and TRBJ1-1; tentatively, D is TRBD1 (6 bases). Per germline, CDR1 KGHSH and CDR2 LQKENI. V was pared by 6 bases and J by 4 bases, with 18 bases between. This CDR3 spans 15 amino acids. DNA for the CDR3: TGTGCCAGCTCGCTCGCAGGGGTTAGGAGCACTGAAGCTTTCTTT. It encodes CASSLAGVRSTEAFF.

The chain links TRBV7-9 to TRBJ1-1; 8 bases agree with TRBD1. Germline trimming cut 4 bases from V and 3 bases from J; bases unmatched to any gene: 1. From germline, CDR1 is SEHNR and CDR2 FQNEAQ (reference sequence). This CDR3 is 13 amino acids long. The CDR3 sequence is CASSYRGDTEAFF. The CDR3 DNA sequence: TGTGCCAGCAGCTACAGGGGGGACACTGAAGCTTTCTTT.

The chain is built from TRBV27 and TRBJ2-3; 12 bases are a match to TRBD2. V trimming: 8 bases; J trimming: 2 bases; junction bases outside the gene matches: 5. Germline CDR1 reads MNHEY; CDR2 reads SMNVEV (reference sequence). The CDR3 has 15 amino acids. The CDR3 DNA is TGTGCCAGCGGCGGGACTAGCGGGTACACAGATACGCAGTATTTT. It yields the protein CASGGTSGYTDTQYF.

V is TRBV30 and J is TRBJ2-2, with 7 bases that match TRBD2. CDR1 GTSNPN and CDR2 SVGIG come from the germline V gene (reference sequence). V gave up 5 bases and J gave up 4 bases; unmatched junction bases: 7. The CDR3 has 14 residues. The CDR3 DNA is TGTGCCTGGGGACTAGTCGGGGGCACCGGGGAGCTGTTTTTT. Translation gives CAWGLVGGTGELFF.

The chain uses TRBV19 and TRBJ2-1, with 14 positions matching TRBD2. This CDR3 contains 16 residues. CDR1 LNHDA and CDR2 SQIVND come from the germline V gene (reference sequence). Trimming removed 2 bases from V and 7 bases from J; junction bases left unmatched: 4. CDR3 protein: CASSIFGLAGGNEQFF. The CDR3 DNA sequence: TGTGCCAGTAGTATATTTGGACTAGCGGGGGGTAATGAGCAGTTCTTC.

The genes are TRBV5-1 and TRBJ1-1; D remains ambiguous. The germline gives CDR1 SGHRS, CDR2 YFSETQ. V was cut by 3 bases and J by 1 base, with 19 bases left in between. The CDR3 covers 17 residues. The CDR3 region is CASSSTIANIRNTEAFF. CDR3 DNA sequence: TGCGCCAGCAGCTCCACAATCGCAAACATACGGAACACTGAAGCTTTCTTT.

This chain joins TRBV5-6 and TRBJ2-7; 10 nucleotides agree with TRBD2. The germline V gene encodes CDR1 SGHDT and CDR2 YYEEEE. This CDR3 is 15 amino acids long. The J segment lost 5 bases and the V segment lost 0 bases, leaving 5 bases of the junction unmatched. CDR3 nucleotides: TGTGCCAGCAGCTTGGTGGCTAGCGGGGGCCACGAGCAGTACTTC. It is translated as CASSLVASGGHEQYF.

The chain links TRBV6-5 to TRBJ1-1, with TRBD1 identical over 7 bases. The germline V gene encodes CDR1 MNHEY and CDR2 SVGAGI. The CDR3 loop spans 13 amino acids. V trimming: 5 bases; J trimming: 6 bases; junction bases outside the gene matches: 6. CDR3 in amino acids: CASSTRGIPEAFF. CDR3 nucleotide sequence: TGTGCCAGCAGTACCAGGGGGATACCTGAAGCTTTCTTT.

This chain links TRBV12-5 with TRBJ1-2; 7 bases align to TRBD1. The CDR3 has 13 residues. Germline V gene sequence: CDR1 LGHNT, CDR2 FRNRAP. Trimming at V came to 5 bases and at J to 6 bases, leaving 6 bases not matched to a gene. The CDR3 DNA follows: TGTGCTAGTGGTCAGACAGGGATCGATGGCTACACCTTC. Protein sequence: CASGQTGIDGYTF.

This sequence joins TRBV19 and TRBJ2-2, with D unresolved. The CDR3 sequence is 13 residues long. Trimming left V 4 bases short and J 7 bases short, with 10 bases between. Germline V gives CDR1 LNHDA, CDR2 SQIVND (reference sequence). DNA for the CDR3: TGTGCCAGTAGTAGTTCTACTCTCGGGGAGCTGTTTTTT. It encodes CASSSSTLGELFF.

This rearrangement joins TRBV5-1 to TRBJ2-7, with D maybe TRBD1 (5 bases). The germline V gene encodes CDR1 SGHRS and CDR2 YFSETQ. The V and J ends lost 4 bases and 0 bases respectively, with 11 bases between them. CDR3 length equals 14 residues. CDR3 coding DNA: TGCGCCAGCAGCCAAGACAGTCTCTCCTACGAGCAGTACTTC. Translation gives CASSQDSLSYEQYF.

This clone was picked up a small number of times. This chain connects TRBV5-1 to TRBJ2-2; D is perhaps TRBD2 (6 bases). CDR1 SGHRS and CDR2 YFSETQ come from the germline V gene. This CDR3 contains 16 residues. The V gene lost 3 bases and the J gene lost 0 bases, with 12 bases spanning the gap. This CDR3 reads CASSSTRPSNTGELFF. CDR3 DNA sequence: TGCGCCAGCAGCTCGACTAGGCCCTCGAACACCGGGGAGCTGTTTTTT. The full variable domain, its missing parts supplied by reference TRBV5-1 and TRBJ2-2, is KAGVTQTPRYLIKTRGQQVTLSCSPISGHRSVSWYQQTPGQGLQFLFEYFSETQRNKGNFPGRFSGRQFSNSRSEMNVSTLELGDSALYLCASSSTRPSNTGELFFGEGSRLTVL.

The V gene is TRBV6-5, the J gene TRBJ2-7; 9 nucleotides match TRBD2. Germline V gene lookup returns CDR1 MNHEY and CDR2 SVGAGI. The CDR3 has 16 amino acids. V trimming: 2 bases; J trimming: 1 base; junction bases outside the gene matches: 6. As DNA, the CDR3 is TGTGCCAGCAGTTACGGGGCGGGGGGGCAATCCTACGAGCAGTACTTC. Translated: CASSYGAGGQSYEQYF.

V gene TRBV10-1 combines with J gene TRBJ2-2; D may be TRBD2 (5 bases). Germline-derived CDR1 and CDR2 are WNHNN and SYGVQD (reference sequence). CDR3 length: 14 amino acids. Trimming took 6 bases from V and 5 from J, leaving 13 bases between them. Here the CDR3 reads CASRVSPGTGELFF. The CDR3 bases are TGCGCCAGCAGGGTATCCCCGGGGACCGGGGAGCTGTTTTTT.

This chain uses TRBV7-8 with TRBJ2-1, with a possible D match to TRBD1 (6 bases). CDR1 and CDR2 (germline): SGHVS, FQNEAQ. Deletions cut 5 bases from V and 7 bases from J, with 12 bases between. The CDR3 sequence is 13 residues long. CDR3 amino acids: CASSPGTINEQFF. The CDR3 DNA sequence: TGTGCCAGCAGCCCCGGGACAATAAATGAGCAGTTCTTC.

This chain uses TRBV30 with TRBJ1-2; D is unresolved. Germline CDR1 is GTSNPN and CDR2 is SVGIG (reference sequence). Trimming pared 1 base from V and 4 bases from J, leaving 7 bases between. The CDR3 is 12 amino acids. In DNA form, the CDR3 reads TGTGCCTGGAGTGGAGAGAGCTATGGCTACACCTTC. Translation: CAWSGESYGYTF.

V is TRBV5-6 and J is TRBJ1-5, with a weak D call TRBD1 (6 bases). The CDR3 runs to 15 residues. Trimming removed 4 bases from V and 7 bases from J, with 18 bases in between. Germline-derived CDR1 and CDR2 are SGHDT and YYEEEE. Written as DNA, the CDR3 is TGTGCCAGCAGCGCCACGCAGGGGAGCCCCCAGCCCCAGCATTTT. It is translated as CASSATQGSPQPQHF.